These T cell receptor beta chains were read from a single sample in a study of blood T cell repertoires in COVID-19. TCRdb's table, derived via immunoSEQ multiplex PCR, lists solely in-frame clones and lacks some. Among roughly 60,000 clones listed, approximately 85% were seen once. The sequenced sample was peripheral blood. The receptors were gathered from a human donor in a cohort sampled during active COVID-19. Each CDR3 is given without its conserved first and last residue. The size field is filled for only some rows; it gives once, few, many or a size class.

.	12	TRBV6-5	TRBJ2-1	ASSSRGGDNEQF
.	13	TRBV6-5	TRBJ2-1	ASRGLAGVPNEQF
.	9	TRBV20-1	TRBJ2-1	SAPQGGEQF
.	10	TRBV7-2	TRBJ1-2	ASSSQGYGYT
.	9	TRBV10-3	TRBJ2-7	AISDISEQY
.	14	TRBV5-4	TRBJ2-3	ASFLPGRGATDTQY
.	11	TRBV3-1/TRBV3-2	TRBJ1-2	ASSQEGALGYT
.	11	TRBV27	TRBJ1-5	ASSLSRDQPQH
.	17	TRBV21-1	TRBJ2-3	ASRTVIWRWQSSTDTQY
.	12	TRBV6-5	TRBJ2-7	ASTSGTGTYEQY
.	10	TRBV28	TRBJ2-5	ASSLRPGTQY
once	13	TRBV5-4	TRBJ2-5	ASSLGLAGKETQY
.	11	TRBV7-3	TRBJ1-1	ASSLDRNTEAF
.	14	TRBV7-2	TRBJ2-3	ASSSMGLAGPDTQY
.	13	TRBV3-1/TRBV3-2	TRBJ2-3	ASSQGGGRRDTQY
once	16	TRBV7-3	TRBJ2-3	ASSSIPPRQGPGDTQY
.	13	TRBV6-5	TRBJ2-7	ASSYGSDRSYEQY
.	14	TRBV28	TRBJ1-1	ASSFWGTGSYTEAF
.	10	TRBV6-6	TRBJ2-7	ATQTGGYEQY
once	14	TRBV5-4	TRBJ2-7	ASSPLRGAFSYEQY
few	15	TRBV9	TRBJ1-3	ASSVTPGTGAGNTIY
.	14	TRBV5-1	TRBJ2-3	ASSLGLAEFTDTQY
few	14	TRBV10-3	TRBJ2-2	AISHTTNPNTGELF
.	13	TRBV24-1	TRBJ2-7	ATSAPGGRVDEQY
.	13	TRBV5-6	TRBJ2-1	ASSRPGLAGNEQF
.	13	TRBV7-2	TRBJ2-3	ASSSPGLYTDTQY
.	9	TRBV2	TRBJ2-1	ASSLYNEQF
.	13	TRBV11-2	TRBJ2-3	ASSLGLAPTDTQY
.	13	TRBV25-1	TRBJ2-3	ASRTTGLAGSTQY
.	11	TRBV5-8	TRBJ1-2	ASSLGGLDGYT
.	14	TRBV18	TRBJ2-1	ASSGNSGSSYNEQF
.	12	TRBV18	TRBJ1-4	ASSPPGDAEKLF
.	13	TRBV10-3	TRBJ1-1	AISERDRVGTEAF
.	15	TRBV7-3	TRBJ2-3	ASSLDPSGRGADTQY
.	13	TRBV19	TRBJ2-3	ASSIEGTGGDTQY
.	16	TRBV9	TRBJ2-4	ASSVGGRSGRTKNIQY
.	10	TRBV28	TRBJ1-1	ASWGRVTEAF
.	12	TRBV10-3	TRBJ2-3	AISGQRDLDTQY
.	15	TRBV4-1	TRBJ1-2	ASSRLGRGQGDYGYT
.	12	TRBV7-2	TRBJ2-3	ASTRAGLTDTQY
.	13	TRBV18	TRBJ2-3	ASSPPQGLADTQY